A selection of T cell receptor beta chains follows, all from one sample in a study of cytomegalovirus exposure and HLA in healthy donors. Clones were read by immunoSEQ multiplex PCR, and TCRdb kept only the in-frame ones, dropping some. The table lists around 100,000 clones, 74% of them singletons. Material for sequencing was PBMCs. The origin of the receptors is a man in his fifties in good health and CMV-seropositive. CDR3s include the opening cysteine and the closing phenylalanine or tryptophan. The D gene is left open where the match is weak. Only some rows state a clone size, as once, few, many or a class for expanded clones.

V	D	J	length	size	CDR3	DNA
TRBV10-3	-	TRBJ1-5	13	few	CAIRDALRGDQHF	TGTGCCATCAGGGACGCGCTTCGCGGGGACCAGCATTTT
TRBV27	-	TRBJ1-6	15	-	CASSLTRVGNSPLHF	TGTGCCAGCAGTTTAACGAGGGTGGGAAACTCACCCCTCCACTTT
TRBV4-2	TRBD1	TRBJ2-6	18	-	CASSQAGQGLSGANVLTF	TGTGCCAGCAGCCAAGCGGGACAGGGGCTCTCTGGGGCCAACGTCCTGACTTTC
TRBV30	-	TRBJ2-3	12	-	CAWTRSGDTQYF	TGTGCCTGGACTCGGAGTGGGGATACGCAGTATTTT
TRBV2	TRBD1	TRBJ1-1	14	-	CASSQLTGRTEAFF	TGTGCCAGCAGTCAACTGACAGGGAGGACTGAAGCTTTCTTT
TRBV14	-	TRBJ2-7	12	-	CASSRSSYEQYF	TGTGCCAGCAGCCGGAGCTCCTACGAGCAGTACTTC
TRBV6-5	TRBD1	TRBJ1-6	14	-	CASSSGQVDSPLHF	TGTGCCAGCAGCTCGGGACAGGTAGATTCACCCCTCCACTTT
TRBV9	-	TRBJ2-3	15	-	CASSVVGAGTDTQYF	TGTGCCAGCAGCGTAGTTGGGGCCGGCACAGATACGCAGTATTTT
TRBV27	-	TRBJ1-1	13	few	CASSLAGNTEAFF	TGTGCCAGCAGTTTAGCAGGGAACACTGAAGCTTTCTTT
TRBV21-1	-	TRBJ2-1	19	few	CASSKIHLIGQEASDEQFF	TGTGCCAGCAGCAAAATTCACCTTATCGGACAGGAGGCCTCCGACGAGCAGTTCTTC
TRBV19	-	TRBJ2-2	16	-	CASSIDGPPNTGELFF	TGTGCCAGTAGTATAGATGGCCCACCAAACACCGGGGAGCTGTTTTTT
TRBV5-1	TRBD1	TRBJ1-4	15	-	CASSPYGQGNEKLFF	TGCGCCAGCAGCCCCTACGGACAGGGCAATGAAAAACTGTTTTTT
TRBV5-4	-	TRBJ2-7	13	-	CASSLERQGEQYF	TGTGCCAGCAGCTTGGAGCGTCAGGGCGAGCAGTACTTC
TRBV7-2	-	TRBJ2-3	13	once	CASSSDRADTQYF	TGTGCCAGCAGCTCCGACCGGGCAGATACGCAGTATTTT
TRBV7-2	-	TRBJ2-7	15	-	CASSLDRGGLYEQYF	TGTGCCAGCAGCTTAGATAGGGGTGGTTTGTACGAGCAGTACTTC
TRBV19	TRBD1	TRBJ2-3	14	-	CASNTPGTVNTQYF	TGTGCCAGTAACACCCCCGGGACAGTCAATACGCAGTATTTT
TRBV4-1	TRBD2	TRBJ2-2	17	-	CASSQDIAGGNTGELFF	TGCGCCAGCAGCCAAGACATAGCGGGAGGGAACACCGGGGAGCTGTTTTTT
TRBV5-6	-	TRBJ1-5	19	-	CASSFYRVGSANSNQPQHF	TGTGCCAGCAGCTTCTACAGGGTGGGGTCCGCCAATAGCAATCAGCCCCAGCATTTT
TRBV6-5	-	TRBJ1-4	15	-	CASNSFGGAGEKLFF	TGTGCCAGCAACTCCTTCGGGGGGGCAGGGGAAAAACTGTTTTTT
TRBV7-3	-	TRBJ1-2	13	-	CASSLAYGNGYTF	TGTGCCAGCAGCTTAGCGTACGGGAACGGCTACACCTTC
TRBV6-1	TRBD1	TRBJ2-7	14	-	CASSMGQGGGEQYF	TGTGCCAGCAGTATGGGACAGGGAGGCGGCGAGCAGTACTTC
TRBV9	TRBD1	TRBJ2-4	15	-	CASSERQGAKNSQYF	TGTGCCAGCAGCGAACGACAGGGGGCCAAAAACAGTCAGTACTTC
TRBV4-1	TRBD1	TRBJ2-7	15	-	CASSLRDRETYEQYF	TGCGCCAGCAGCCTCCGGGACAGGGAAACCTACGAGCAGTACTTC
TRBV5-1	TRBD2	TRBJ2-5	14	-	CASSLAGRKETQYF	TGCGCCAGCAGCTTGGCCGGGAGGAAAGAGACCCAGTACTTC
TRBV9	TRBD2	TRBJ2-3	15	-	CASSLLGLAGNTQYF	TGTGCCAGCAGCCTCCTAGGACTAGCGGGGAATACGCAGTATTTT
TRBV2	TRBD2	TRBJ2-3	14	few	CASSFSGGADTQYF	TGTGCCAGCAGTTTTAGCGGGGGGGCAGATACGCAGTATTTT
TRBV12-5	-	TRBJ2-3	17	-	CASGKATATRRGDTQYF	TGTGCTAGCGGAAAGGCTACAGCAACCCGGCGTGGCGATACGCAGTATTTT
TRBV6-1	-	TRBJ1-4	15	-	CASSEIGRVDEKLFF	TGTGCCAGCAGTGAAATAGGCAGGGTGGACGAAAAACTGTTTTTT